A selection of T cell receptor beta chains follows, all from one sample in a study of blood T cell repertoires in COVID-19. TCRdb's copy holds only in-frame clones and misses some; the assay was immunoSEQ multiplex PCR. The repertoire holds a few hundred thousand clones, around nine tenths seen once, with approximately 1.5% in the top ten. Material for sequencing was PBMCs or T cells enriched from blood (not recorded which). All receptors come from a woman under 30 who had been exposed to COVID-19. Both conserved end residues are part of each CDR3. The order of the fields is CDR3 protein, CDR3 DNA, V gene, clone size, CDR3 length, D gene, J gene. The D gene is left open where the match is weak. Only some rows state a clone size, as once, few, many or a class for expanded clones.

CASSLRRLAGGSSYEQYF | TGTGCCAGCAGTTTAAGGAGACTAGCGGGAGGAAGCTCCTACGAGCAGTACTTC | TRBV27 | . | 18 | TRBD2 | TRBJ2-7
CASSVQGAVEYEQYF | TGTGCCAGCTCAGTCCAGGGGGCCGTGGAGTACGAGCAGTACTTC | TRBV18 | . | 15 | TRBD1 | TRBJ2-7
CASGTALNEQFF | TGTGCCAGCGGGACAGCCCTAAATGAGCAGTTCTTC | TRBV7-9 | . | 12 | TRBD1 | TRBJ2-1
CASTNAATHNSPLHF | TGTGCCAGCACCAATGCGGCGACCCATAATTCACCCCTCCACTTT | TRBV7-9 | once | 15 | . | TRBJ1-6
CASSPGVGDNQPQHF | TGCGCCAGCAGCCCTGGAGTAGGGGATAACCAGCCCCAGCATTTT | TRBV4-3 | once | 15 | . | TRBJ1-5
CASSLVWRNEQYF | TGTGCCAGCAGCTTAGTCTGGAGGAACGAGCAGTACTTC | TRBV7-2 | few | 13 | . | TRBJ2-7
CASSPVQGAAGNTIYF | TGTGCCAGCAGCCCCGTGCAGGGGGCGGCTGGAAACACCATATATTTT | TRBV7-2 | . | 16 | TRBD1 | TRBJ1-3
CASRLIPSGGTDTQYF | TGTGCCAGCAGGCTCATCCCTAGCGGCGGCACAGATACGCAGTATTTT | TRBV27 | . | 16 | TRBD2 | TRBJ2-3
CASSYDRVGDEQFF | TGTGCCAGCAGTTACGACAGGGTAGGGGATGAGCAGTTCTTC | TRBV6-5 | . | 14 | TRBD1 | TRBJ2-1
CASSYGQDNGYTF | TGTGCCAGCAGTTACGGACAGGACAATGGCTACACCTTC | TRBV6-5 | . | 13 | TRBD1 | TRBJ1-2
CASSFDYAATEAFF | TGTGCCAGCAGCTTTGACTACGCGGCCACTGAAGCTTTCTTT | TRBV13 | . | 14 | . | TRBJ1-1
CASSQYRDSRSPLHF | TGTGCCAGCAGCCAATACCGGGACAGTCGTTCACCCCTCCACTTT | TRBV3-1/TRBV3-2 | . | 15 | TRBD1 | TRBJ1-6
CASASTLMNTEAFF | TGTGCCAGTGCTTCGACACTGATGAACACTGAAGCTTTCTTT | TRBV19 | . | 14 | . | TRBJ1-1
CASSLTGEYSPLHF | TGTGCCAGCAGTTTAACGGGGGAATATTCACCCCTCCACTTT | TRBV28 | . | 14 | . | TRBJ1-6
CASSLGLGEGTDTQYF | TGTGCCAGCAGCTTAGGACTAGGGGAGGGCACAGATACGCAGTATTTT | TRBV7-2 | . | 16 | . | TRBJ2-3
CATSVGQLRYGYTF | TGTGCCACCTCTGTGGGCCAACTCCGCTATGGCTACACCTTC | TRBV6-5 | . | 14 | . | TRBJ1-2
CASSDATSGDHNEQFF | TGTGCCAGCAGTGACGCGACTAGCGGGGACCACAATGAGCAGTTCTTC | TRBV6-4 | . | 16 | TRBD2 | TRBJ2-1
CASSPDRGTPKDTQYF | TGTGCCAGTAGTCCGGACAGGGGAACCCCCAAAGATACGCAGTATTTT | TRBV19 | . | 16 | TRBD1 | TRBJ2-3
CASSTDRGSPLHF | TGTGCCAGCAGTACAGACAGGGGTTCACCCCTCCACTTT | TRBV6-5 | once | 13 | TRBD1 | TRBJ1-6
CASSQRTGESRKLFF | TGTGCCAGCAGTCAAAGGACAGGGGAAAGTCGGAAACTGTTTTTT | TRBV3-1/TRBV3-2 | . | 15 | TRBD1 | TRBJ1-4
CASSSLYTEAFF | TGTGCCAGCTCCAGTTTGTACACTGAAGCTTTCTTT | TRBV18 | many | 12 | . | TRBJ1-1
CASSPQRLPGGGGYTF | TGTGCCAGCAGCCCCCAACGACTCCCAGGGGGTGGTGGCTACACCTTC | TRBV7-8 | . | 16 | TRBD1 | TRBJ1-2
CASSFYSQETQYF | TGTGCCAGCAGCTTCTACAGCCAAGAGACCCAGTACTTC | TRBV5-8 | . | 13 | . | TRBJ2-5
CASSDTGGITGELFF | TGTGCCAGCAGTGACACGGGAGGCATCACCGGGGAGCTGTTTTTT | TRBV2 | . | 15 | TRBD2 | TRBJ2-2
CASSLGGGQPQHF | TGTGCCAGCAGCTTAGGCGGGGGACAGCCCCAGCATTTT | TRBV11-2 | . | 13 | . | TRBJ1-5
CASSLAQGALVAPLHF | TGCGCCAGCAGCTTGGCCCAGGGGGCCTTGGTGGCACCCCTCCACTTT | TRBV5-1 | . | 16 | TRBD1 | TRBJ1-6
CASSRFFGAGANTGELFF | TGCGCCAGCAGCCGCTTCTTTGGAGCGGGAGCGAACACCGGGGAGCTGTTTTTT | TRBV4-1 | . | 18 | TRBD2 | TRBJ2-2
CASSQEQGVGQPQHF | TGTGCCAGCAGCCAAGAGCAGGGTGTCGGGCAGCCCCAGCATTTT | TRBV3-1/TRBV3-2 | . | 15 | . | TRBJ1-5
CASSIELEGLAVETGELFF | TGTGCCAGTAGTATAGAGTTAGAAGGACTAGCGGTAGAAACCGGGGAGCTGTTTTTT | TRBV19 | . | 19 | TRBD2 | TRBJ2-2
CASSQGGVGYTF | TGTGCCAGCAGCCAAGGCGGGGTTGGCTACACCTTC | TRBV3-1/TRBV3-2 | . | 12 | . | TRBJ1-2
CASSPPGELVKLFF | TGCGCCAGCAGTCCACCAGGGGAACTTGTAAAACTGTTTTTT | TRBV5-1 | . | 14 | . | TRBJ1-4
CASSPRAGNYNSPLHF | TGTGCCAGCAGCCCACGTGCCGGGAACTATAATTCACCCCTCCACTTT | TRBV7-2 | . | 16 | . | TRBJ1-6
CASRLALTSGAGEQYF | TGTGCAAGTCGCTTAGCCCTGACTAGCGGGGCTGGGGAGCAGTACTTC | TRBV12-2 | . | 16 | . | TRBJ2-7
CASSIQGQGASGTEAFF | TGTGCCAGTAGTATTCAGGGACAGGGGGCTTCGGGCACTGAAGCTTTCTTT | TRBV19 | . | 17 | TRBD1 | TRBJ1-1
CAWSSTSYNEQFF | TGTGCCTGGAGTAGTACAAGCTACAATGAGCAGTTCTTC | TRBV30 | . | 13 | . | TRBJ2-1
CSVLSGEVGETQYF | TGCAGCGTGCTAAGCGGAGAGGTTGGGGAGACCCAGTACTTC | TRBV29-1 | . | 14 | . | TRBJ2-5